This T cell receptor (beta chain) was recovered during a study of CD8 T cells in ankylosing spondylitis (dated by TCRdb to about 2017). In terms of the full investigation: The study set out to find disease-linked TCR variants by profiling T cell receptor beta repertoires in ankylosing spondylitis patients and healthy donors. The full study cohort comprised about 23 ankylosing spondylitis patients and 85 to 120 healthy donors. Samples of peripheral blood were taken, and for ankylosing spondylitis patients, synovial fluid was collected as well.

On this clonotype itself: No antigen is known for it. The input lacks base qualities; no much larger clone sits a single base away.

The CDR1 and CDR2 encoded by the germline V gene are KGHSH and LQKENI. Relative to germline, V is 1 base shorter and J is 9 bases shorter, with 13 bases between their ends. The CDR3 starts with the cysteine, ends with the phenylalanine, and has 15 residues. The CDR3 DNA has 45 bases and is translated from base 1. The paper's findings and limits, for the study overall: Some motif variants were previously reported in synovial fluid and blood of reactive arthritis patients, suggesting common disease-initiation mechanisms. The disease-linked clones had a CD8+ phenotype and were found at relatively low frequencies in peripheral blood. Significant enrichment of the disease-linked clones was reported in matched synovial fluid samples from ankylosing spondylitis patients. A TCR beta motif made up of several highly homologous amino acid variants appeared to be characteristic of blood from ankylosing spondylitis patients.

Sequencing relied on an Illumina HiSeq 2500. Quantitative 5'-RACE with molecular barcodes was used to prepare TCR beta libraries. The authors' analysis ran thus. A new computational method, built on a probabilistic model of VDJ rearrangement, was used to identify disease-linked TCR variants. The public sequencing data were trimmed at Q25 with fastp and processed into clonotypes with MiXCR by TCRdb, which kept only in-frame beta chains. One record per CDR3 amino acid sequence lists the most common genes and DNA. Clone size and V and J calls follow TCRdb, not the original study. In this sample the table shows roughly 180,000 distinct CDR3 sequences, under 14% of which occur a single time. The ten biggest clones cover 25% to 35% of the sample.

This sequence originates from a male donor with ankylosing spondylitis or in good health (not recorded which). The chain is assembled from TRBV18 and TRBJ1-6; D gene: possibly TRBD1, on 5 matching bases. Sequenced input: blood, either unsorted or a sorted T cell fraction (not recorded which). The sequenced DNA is TGTGCCAGCTCACCACGGGGAGGGGAGGCTTCACCCCTCCACTTT. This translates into CASSPRGGEASPLHF. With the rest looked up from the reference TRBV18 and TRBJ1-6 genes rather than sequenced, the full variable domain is NAGVMQNPRHLVRRRGQEARLRCSPMKGHSHVYWYRQLPEEGLKFMVYLQKENIIDESGMPKERFSAEFPKEGPSILRIQQVVRGDSAAYFCASSPRGGEASPLHFGNGTRLTVT.